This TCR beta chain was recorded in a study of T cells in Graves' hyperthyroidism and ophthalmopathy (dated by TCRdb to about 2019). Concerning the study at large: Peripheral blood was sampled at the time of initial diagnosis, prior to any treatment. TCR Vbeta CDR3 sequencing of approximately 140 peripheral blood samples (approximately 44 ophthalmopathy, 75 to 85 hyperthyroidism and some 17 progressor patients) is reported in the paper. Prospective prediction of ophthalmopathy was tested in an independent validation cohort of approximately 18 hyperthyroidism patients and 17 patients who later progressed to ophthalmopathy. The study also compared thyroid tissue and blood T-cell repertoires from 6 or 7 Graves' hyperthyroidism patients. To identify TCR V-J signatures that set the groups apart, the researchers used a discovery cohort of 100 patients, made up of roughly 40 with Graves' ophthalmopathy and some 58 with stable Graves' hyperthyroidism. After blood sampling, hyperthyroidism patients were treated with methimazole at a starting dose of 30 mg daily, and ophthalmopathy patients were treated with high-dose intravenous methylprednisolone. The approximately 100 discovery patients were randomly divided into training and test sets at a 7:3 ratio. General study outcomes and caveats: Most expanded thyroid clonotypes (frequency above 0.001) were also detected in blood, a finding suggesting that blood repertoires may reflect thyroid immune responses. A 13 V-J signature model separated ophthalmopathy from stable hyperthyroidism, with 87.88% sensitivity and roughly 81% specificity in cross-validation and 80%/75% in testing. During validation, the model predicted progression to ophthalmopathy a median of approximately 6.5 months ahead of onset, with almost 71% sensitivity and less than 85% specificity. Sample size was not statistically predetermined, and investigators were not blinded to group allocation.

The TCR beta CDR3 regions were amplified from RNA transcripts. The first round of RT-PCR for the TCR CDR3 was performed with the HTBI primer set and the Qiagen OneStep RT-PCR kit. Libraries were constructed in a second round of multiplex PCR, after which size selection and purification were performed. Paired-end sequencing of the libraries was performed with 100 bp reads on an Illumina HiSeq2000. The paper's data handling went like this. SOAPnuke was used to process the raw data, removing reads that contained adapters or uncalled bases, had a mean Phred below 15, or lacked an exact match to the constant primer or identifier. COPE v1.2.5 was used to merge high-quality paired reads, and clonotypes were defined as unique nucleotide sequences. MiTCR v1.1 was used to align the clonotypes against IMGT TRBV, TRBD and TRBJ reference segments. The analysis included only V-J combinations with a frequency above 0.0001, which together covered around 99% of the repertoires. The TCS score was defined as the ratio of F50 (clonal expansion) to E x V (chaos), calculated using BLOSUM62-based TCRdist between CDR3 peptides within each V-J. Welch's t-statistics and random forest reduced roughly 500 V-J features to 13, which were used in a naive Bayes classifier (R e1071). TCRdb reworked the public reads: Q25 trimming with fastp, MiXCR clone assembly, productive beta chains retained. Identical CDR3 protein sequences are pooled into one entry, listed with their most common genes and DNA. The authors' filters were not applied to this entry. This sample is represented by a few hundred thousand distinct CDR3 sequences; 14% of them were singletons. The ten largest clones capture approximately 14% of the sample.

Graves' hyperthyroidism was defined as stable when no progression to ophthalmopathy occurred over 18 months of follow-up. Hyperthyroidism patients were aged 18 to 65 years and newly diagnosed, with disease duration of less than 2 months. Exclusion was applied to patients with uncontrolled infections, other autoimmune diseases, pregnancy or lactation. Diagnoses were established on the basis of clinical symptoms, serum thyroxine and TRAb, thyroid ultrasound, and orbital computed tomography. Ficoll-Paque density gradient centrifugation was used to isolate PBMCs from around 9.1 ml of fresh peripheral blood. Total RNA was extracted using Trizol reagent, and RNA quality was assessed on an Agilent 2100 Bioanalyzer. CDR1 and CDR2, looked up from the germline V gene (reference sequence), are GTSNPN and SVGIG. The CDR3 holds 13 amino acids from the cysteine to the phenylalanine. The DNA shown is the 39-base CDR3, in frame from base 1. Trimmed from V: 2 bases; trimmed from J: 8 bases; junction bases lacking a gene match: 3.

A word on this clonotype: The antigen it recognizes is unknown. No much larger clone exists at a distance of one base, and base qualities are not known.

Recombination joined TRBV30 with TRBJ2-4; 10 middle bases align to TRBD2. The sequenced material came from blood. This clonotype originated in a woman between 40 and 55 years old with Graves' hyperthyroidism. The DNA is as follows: TGTGCCTGGAGTAAAAGCGGGGGGGACATTCAGTACTTC. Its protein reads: CAWSKSGGDIQYF.